This entry lists 6 T cell receptor beta chains sequenced from one sample in a study of blood T cell repertoires in COVID-19. The protocol was immunoSEQ multiplex PCR, while the TCRdb copy is restricted to in-frame clones and leaves out a portion. The profile covers 15,000 to 20,000 clones, with almost 85% appearing a single time and approximately 25% taken by the ten largest. The sequencing input was peripheral blood. These receptors all come from a woman in her seventies with active COVID-19.

V gene TRBV6-2 or TRBV6-3 combines with J gene TRBJ2-7; 7 nucleotides align to TRBD2. With 2 bases clipped from V and 1 base from J, the junction kept 2 bases outside the gene matches. The CDR3 spans 14 residues. CDR1 is MNHEY, CDR2 SVGEGT, per germline. In DNA, the CDR3 is TGTGCCAGCAGTTACAGGCGGGAGTCCTACGAGCAGTACTTC. It yields the protein CASSYRRESYEQYF.

The J gene is TRBJ1-6, the V gene TRBV19, with 7 bases lining up with TRBD1. Germline CDR1 is LNHDA and CDR2 is SQIVND (reference sequence). CDR3 length equals 14 residues. Trimming cost V 6 bases and J 10 bases; bases outside gene matches: 9. DNA for the CDR3: TGTGCCAGTAGCGAAGGGGGCGGAGGATCACCCCTCCACTTT. Protein product: CASSEGGGGSPLHF.

The rearrangement links TRBV19 to TRBJ2-1; D unclear. Germline-derived CDR1 and CDR2 are LNHDA and SQIVND (reference sequence). With 7 bases removed from V and 4 bases from J, the gap between germline ends came to 14 bases. The CDR3 length is 14 residues. The DNA for the CDR3 is TGTGCCAGTACCCCATTCTCCCAGTACAATGAGCAGTTCTTC. It is translated as CASTPFSQYNEQFF.

CDR3 amino acids: CASTPRGQSLYNEQFF. DNA for the CDR3: TGTGCCAGTACCCCAAGAGGACAGTCTCTCTACAATGAGCAGTTCTTC. The chain links TRBV19 to TRBJ2-1; a weak D match, TRBD1 (6 bases). Germline CDR1 and CDR2: LNHDA and SQIVND (reference sequence). CDR3 length: 16 amino acids. Trimming took 7 bases from V and 3 from J, leaving 19 bases between them.

This chain connects TRBV7-9 to TRBJ1-2; D unclear. Germline CDR1 SEHNR, CDR2 FQNEAQ (reference sequence). The CDR3 sequence is 15 residues long. Trimming shortened V by 5 bases and J by 3 bases, and 16 bases separated the two germline ends. The CDR3 protein is CASSPYRAGDYGYTF. As DNA, the CDR3 is TGTGCCAGCAGCCCCTATCGGGCCGGGGACTATGGCTACACCTTC.

The chain recombines TRBV28 with TRBJ2-2, with 11 bases matching TRBD1. CDR1 is MDHEN, CDR2 SYDVKM, per germline. The CDR3 covers 19 residues. The J segment lost 6 bases and the V segment lost 7 bases, leaving 19 bases of the junction unmatched. The CDR3 nucleotides are TGTGCCAGCAATTCGTGGGCGAATTCGGACAGGGGGCGGGCCGGGGAGCTGTTTTTT. Amino acid sequence: CASNSWANSDRGRAGELFF.